These T cell receptor beta chains were read from a single sample in a study of T-cell reconstitution after alpha-beta-depleted transplantation in children. TCRdb processed the PCR reads anew with MiXCR; each CDR3 protein has one entry. The profile shows around 93,000 distinct CDR3 sequences, more than 7% of them singletons. This material consisted of PBMCs from the stem cell graft donor, taken from the stem cell graft. These receptors were obtained from a human donor who donated a stem cell graft to a child with congenital amegakaryocytic thrombocytopenia. The CDR3 runs from the conserved cysteine through the conserved F or W. Each record gives: J gene, V gene, CDR3 protein.

j_gene: TRBJ2-3
v_gene: TRBV10-3
CDR3aa: CAISARTSTDTQYF

j_gene: TRBJ2-1
v_gene: TRBV3-1
CDR3aa: CASSQDLHNEQFF

j_gene: TRBJ2-1
v_gene: TRBV12-3/TRBV12-4
CDR3aa: CASSGMGIQNNEQFF

j_gene: TRBJ2-1
v_gene: TRBV20-1
CDR3aa: CCALLPGLAGDWRMYEQFF

j_gene: TRBJ2-3
v_gene: TRBV5-1
CDR3aa: CASSLVVGVGEDTQYF

j_gene: TRBJ1-1
v_gene: TRBV9
CDR3aa: CASSVDGRGPEAFF

j_gene: TRBJ2-1
v_gene: TRBV27
CDR3aa: CASSLAGYNEQFF

j_gene: TRBJ1-2
v_gene: TRBV28
CDR3aa: CASSLRDGSPYGYTF

j_gene: TRBJ1-5
v_gene: TRBV6-7
CDR3aa: CASSYSIISYEPQHF

j_gene: TRBJ2-3
v_gene: TRBV15
CDR3aa: CATSRDRGGTTDTQYF

j_gene: TRBJ1-6
v_gene: TRBV20-1
CDR3aa: CSATTDYNSPLHF

j_gene: TRBJ2-7
v_gene: TRBV12-3/TRBV12-4
CDR3aa: CASRSSSGPYYEQYF

j_gene: TRBJ2-7
v_gene: TRBV5-1
CDR3aa: CASSLGQSIGEQYF

j_gene: TRBJ1-6
v_gene: TRBV20-1
CDR3aa: CSASPTGEPYSPLHF

j_gene: TRBJ2-7
v_gene: TRBV7-2
CDR3aa: CASSLDSQAYEQYF

j_gene: TRBJ2-7
v_gene: TRBV18
CDR3aa: CASSGLTSGAISYEQYF

j_gene: TRBJ1-5
v_gene: TRBV20-1
CDR3aa: CSARSGRAQPQHF

j_gene: TRBJ1-2
v_gene: TRBV5-1
CDR3aa: CASSYREGGYTF

j_gene: TRBJ2-2
v_gene: TRBV5-1
CDR3aa: CASSRGGNTGELFF

j_gene: TRBJ1-6
v_gene: TRBV2
CDR3aa: CASSVGQKDSPLHF

j_gene: TRBJ2-3
v_gene: TRBV5-1
CDR3aa: CASNRDGSTDTQYF

j_gene: TRBJ2-5
v_gene: TRBV7-9
CDR3aa: CASSLLGTKDPQETQYF

j_gene: TRBJ1-1
v_gene: TRBV2
CDR3aa: CASSEFGQMNTEAFF

j_gene: TRBJ1-5
v_gene: TRBV27
CDR3aa: CASSSSVRNQPQHF

j_gene: TRBJ2-1
v_gene: TRBV12-3/TRBV12-4
CDR3aa: CASSKGLAGGVNEQFF

j_gene: TRBJ2-5
v_gene: TRBV3-1
CDR3aa: CASTHYGGPGGGKETQYF

j_gene: TRBJ2-1
v_gene: TRBV29-1
CDR3aa: CSVQTGAYNEQFF

j_gene: TRBJ2-7
v_gene: TRBV10-3
CDR3aa: CAMSREPRDEQYF

j_gene: TRBJ2-3
v_gene: TRBV20-1
CDR3aa: CSAGREAVPDTQYF

j_gene: TRBJ1-4
v_gene: TRBV15
CDR3aa: CATSPDGGPNEKLFF

j_gene: TRBJ1-4
v_gene: TRBV20-1
CDR3aa: CSASPYLGANEKLFF

j_gene: TRBJ1-1
v_gene: TRBV6-1
CDR3aa: CASSLYPRGGETEAFF

j_gene: TRBJ1-5
v_gene: TRBV20-1
CDR3aa: CSARALLGDQPQHF

j_gene: TRBJ2-5
v_gene: TRBV30
CDR3aa: CAWSVLSGEYQETQYF

j_gene: TRBJ2-1
v_gene: TRBV20-1
CDR3aa: CSARVPDRYNEQFF

j_gene: TRBJ2-3
v_gene: TRBV7-8
CDR3aa: CASSSLGPTDTQYF

j_gene: TRBJ2-3
v_gene: TRBV27
CDR3aa: CASSFSASGRGGTDTQYF

j_gene: TRBJ1-2
v_gene: TRBV20-1
CDR3aa: CSARGYIDPNYGYTF

j_gene: TRBJ1-2
v_gene: TRBV20-1
CDR3aa: CSARDRTNYGYTF

j_gene: TRBJ2-1
v_gene: TRBV5-1
CDR3aa: CASGINSGRNNEQFF

j_gene: TRBJ2-5
v_gene: TRBV5-1
CDR3aa: CASRPPLAAKETQYF

j_gene: TRBJ1-2
v_gene: TRBV7-9
CDR3aa: CASSLRVSGYTF

j_gene: TRBJ1-2
v_gene: TRBV20-1
CDR3aa: CSARNKGAGYGYTF

j_gene: TRBJ2-7
v_gene: TRBV4-2
CDR3aa: CASSHERTSPREQYF

j_gene: TRBJ1-1
v_gene: TRBV12-3/TRBV12-4
CDR3aa: CASRRERGTEAFF

j_gene: TRBJ2-4
v_gene: TRBV20-1
CDR3aa: CSARGPPAVAKNIQYF

j_gene: TRBJ2-3
v_gene: TRBV6-5
CDR3aa: CASSSLSGGGPKDTQYF

j_gene: TRBJ1-1
v_gene: TRBV12-3/TRBV12-4
CDR3aa: CASSFWGMNTEAFF

j_gene: TRBJ1-1
v_gene: TRBV2
CDR3aa: CASTRDDTEAFF

j_gene: TRBJ2-7
v_gene: TRBV5-1
CDR3aa: CASSPTRGSYEQYF

j_gene: TRBJ2-7
v_gene: TRBV5-1
CDR3aa: CASSLERFSYEQYF